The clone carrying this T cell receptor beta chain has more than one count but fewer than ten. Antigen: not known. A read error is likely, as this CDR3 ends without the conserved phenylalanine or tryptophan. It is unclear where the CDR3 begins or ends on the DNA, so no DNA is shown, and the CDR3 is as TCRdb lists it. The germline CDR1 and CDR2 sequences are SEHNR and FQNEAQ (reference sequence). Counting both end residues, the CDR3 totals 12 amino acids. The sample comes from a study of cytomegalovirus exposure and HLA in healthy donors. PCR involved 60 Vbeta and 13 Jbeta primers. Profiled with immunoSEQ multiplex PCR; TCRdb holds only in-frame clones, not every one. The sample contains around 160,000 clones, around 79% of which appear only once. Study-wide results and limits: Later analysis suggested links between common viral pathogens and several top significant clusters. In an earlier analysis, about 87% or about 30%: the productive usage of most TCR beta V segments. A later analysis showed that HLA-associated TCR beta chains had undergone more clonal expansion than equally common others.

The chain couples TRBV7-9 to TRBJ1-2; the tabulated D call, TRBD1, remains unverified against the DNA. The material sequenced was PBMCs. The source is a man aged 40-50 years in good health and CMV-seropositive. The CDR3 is CSSSRADSRLVS.